This entry features one T cell receptor beta chain sequence. V was pared by 6 bases and J by 1 base, with 3 bases of the junction left unmatched. This CDR3 comprises 14 residues. Germline V gene lookup returns CDR1 LGHNT and CDR2 FRNRAP. TCRdb's table, derived via immunoSEQ multiplex PCR, lists solely in-frame clones and lacks some. The sample lists approximately 210,000 clones, approximately 83% occurring once. The data belong to a study of blood T cell repertoires in COVID-19. Study as a whole: Donors in the United States, Italy and Spain gave samples during acute or convalescent COVID-19.

This rearrangement joins TRBV12-5 to TRBJ1-1, with 9 bases identical to TRBD1. The sequence derives from an older woman who had recovered from COVID-19. Sequenced material: PBMCs or T cells enriched from blood (not recorded which). The CDR3 spells CASGPGQGNTEAFF. The CDR3 nucleotides read TGTGCTAGTGGACCGGGACAGGGGAACACTGAAGCTTTCTTT.